These T cell receptor beta chains were read from a single sample in a study of beta chain features in type 1 diabetes. TCRdb keeps only in-frame clones here, not all; method: immunoSEQ multiplex PCR. The sample has a few hundred thousand clones; approximately 11% are singletons. What was sequenced was naive CD4+ T cells from blood. The receptors come from a woman aged 25 to 45 in good health. The CDR3 runs from the conserved cysteine through the conserved F or W. The order of the fields is V gene, clone size, D gene, J gene, CDR3 DNA, CDR3 protein. The D gene is left open where the match is weak. Clone size is shown for a subset of rows, as once, few, many or a class of expanded clone.

TRBV29-1	NA	NA	TRBJ2-3	TGCAGCCTACAGGAGAACACAGATACGCAGTATTTT	CSLQENTDTQYF
TRBV27	NA	TRBD2	TRBJ2-7	TGTGCCAGCAGTACGACCAGCGGGACTTACGAGCAGTACTTC	CASSTTSGTYEQYF
TRBV2	few	TRBD1	TRBJ1-2	TGTGCCAGCAGTGTACAGGGGGAGGGAGGCTACACCTTC	CASSVQGEGGYTF
TRBV7-9	few	TRBD2	TRBJ2-3	TGTGCCAGCAGCTTGAGGTCCGGGACTAGCGGGAGAGATACGCAGTATTTT	CASSLRSGTSGRDTQYF
TRBV30	NA	TRBD1	TRBJ1-5	TGTGCCTGGACCGTGACAGGGGATGGTCAGCCCCAGCATTTT	CAWTVTGDGQPQHF
TRBV19	few	TRBD2	TRBJ2-1	TGTGCCAGTAGTAGAACTAGCGGGAGCTCCTACAATGAGCAGTTCTTC	CASSRTSGSSYNEQFF
TRBV30	few	NA	TRBJ2-1	TGTGCCTGGAGTCCCGGCTCTTGGAAGCGGATATACAATGAGCAGTTCTTC	CAWSPGSWKRIYNEQFF
TRBV4-3	few	TRBD2	TRBJ2-1	TGCGCCAGCAGCCAAGATCTTGTCGGCGGGGGGACCTACAATGAGCAGTTCTTC	CASSQDLVGGGTYNEQFF
TRBV11-1	few	NA	TRBJ1-1	TGTGCCAGCAGCTTTGGGCAGGATACTGAAGCTTTCTTT	CASSFGQDTEAFF
TRBV9	few	TRBD1	TRBJ2-1	TGTGCCAGCAGCGCCGAGAGGAACAGGGGGCCCTACAATGAGCAGTTCTTC	CASSAERNRGPYNEQFF
TRBV28	NA	NA	TRBJ1-1	TGTGCCAGCAGAATCAGGCAAAGGTTAACTGAAGCTTTCTTT	CASRIRQRLTEAFF
TRBV19	NA	TRBD2	TRBJ2-3	TGTGCCAGTACCAGACTAGCGGGAGGCACAGATACGCAGTATTTT	CASTRLAGGTDTQYF
TRBV9	few	TRBD2	TRBJ2-3	TGTGCCAGCAGCGTAGGACTAGCCGAAACCACAGATACGCAGTATTTT	CASSVGLAETTDTQYF
TRBV7-9	NA	TRBD1	TRBJ1-2	TGTGCCAGCAGTACAGGGGAAGGCTACACCTTC	CASSTGEGYTF
TRBV7-8	NA	NA	TRBJ1-2	TGTGCCAGCAGCTTCGACAGCAACTATGGCTACACCTTC	CASSFDSNYGYTF
TRBV6-6	NA	TRBD1	TRBJ2-5	TGTGCCAGCAGTTTCACAGGGGATCTGGAGACCCAGTACTTC	CASSFTGDLETQYF
TRBV28	NA	NA	TRBJ2-7	TGTGCCAGCAGTTCGCCATGGGACACCCCCTACGAGCAGTACTTC	CASSSPWDTPYEQYF
TRBV9	few	NA	TRBJ2-3	TGTGCCAGCAGCGTGGGCCAATCAGATACGCAGTATTTT	CASSVGQSDTQYF
TRBV6-6	NA	NA	TRBJ2-7	TGTGCCAGCAGTTACTCGGTCAGCTCCTACGAGCAGTACTTC	CASSYSVSSYEQYF
TRBV18	NA	TRBD1	TRBJ2-3	TGTGCCAGCTCCCCGAGACAGGGGTCGAGCACAGATACGCAGTATTTT	CASSPRQGSSTDTQYF
TRBV23-1	few	NA	TRBJ1-5	TGCGCCAGCAGTCAATTTAAACAGGGCACTCAGCCCCAGCATTTT	CASSQFKQGTQPQHF
TRBV29-1	NA	NA	TRBJ2-3	TGCAGCGTTGAGCGTTTTGGGGGCGAGAGCACAGATACGCAGTATTTT	CSVERFGGESTDTQYF
TRBV19	NA	TRBD2	TRBJ2-1	TGTGCCAGTAGTAGCCCCGCTAGCGGGACCGAGCAGTTCTTC	CASSSPASGTEQFF
TRBV4-2	NA	TRBD1	TRBJ1-5	TGTGCCAGCAGCCAAGATAGGGACAGCCCAAATCAGCCCCAGCATTTT	CASSQDRDSPNQPQHF
TRBV30	NA	TRBD2	TRBJ2-7	TGTGCCTGGAGTGGGTCTAGCGGGAGGACCAACACCTACGAGCAGTACTTC	CAWSGSSGRTNTYEQYF
TRBV29-1	NA	NA	TRBJ1-4	TGCAGCGTTGTATTGCAGGGGCGAGGCGAAAAACTGTTTTTT	CSVVLQGRGEKLFF
TRBV19	few	TRBD2	TRBJ2-7	TGTGCCAGTAGCCAACTAGCGGGAGGAAGGTACGAGCAGTACTTC	CASSQLAGGRYEQYF
TRBV4-2	NA	TRBD1	TRBJ2-7	TGTGCCAGCAGCCCGGACAGGCCCTACGAGCAGTACTTC	CASSPDRPYEQYF
TRBV5-4	few	NA	TRBJ2-6	TGTGCCAGCAGCTTGGGGTTCGGCTCTGGGGCCAACGTCCTGACTTTC	CASSLGFGSGANVLTF
TRBV29-1	few	TRBD1	TRBJ2-4	TGCAGCGTTGCAACAGGGGTGGTAAACATTCAGTACTTC	CSVATGVVNIQYF
TRBV6-5	NA	NA	TRBJ2-1	TGTGCCAGCAGTTACGTCCCTGAGCGGCGGCAGTTCTTC	CASSYVPERRQFF
TRBV29-1	NA	NA	TRBJ2-7	TGCAGCGTACTAACAGGGTCGGGGTCCTACGAGCAGTACTTC	CSVLTGSGSYEQYF
TRBV5-6	NA	TRBD2	TRBJ2-7	TGTGCCAGCAGCTCTCGGGGGGGGGAGCAGTACTTC	CASSSRGGEQYF
TRBV7-6	few	NA	TRBJ2-1	TGTGCCAGCAGTCATCAGCGGCTTCCCTACAATGAGCAGTTCTTC	CASSHQRLPYNEQFF
TRBV4-1	NA	TRBD2	TRBJ2-1	TGCGCCAGCAGCCAAGGTGTAGCGGGAGGGAACAATGAGCAGTTCTTC	CASSQGVAGGNNEQFF
TRBV2	few	TRBD2	TRBJ2-3	TGTGCCAGCAGTTTAGCGGGAGGACACACAGATACGCAGTATTTT	CASSLAGGHTDTQYF
TRBV29-1	NA	TRBD1	TRBJ2-1	TGCAGCGTTGAAGTTGTCCGGACAGGGGGCAATGAGCAGTTCTTC	CSVEVVRTGGNEQFF
TRBV6-5	NA	TRBD1	TRBJ1-5	TGTGCCACCGAGGACAGGGATGGACAGCCCCAGCATTTT	CATEDRDGQPQHF
TRBV4-3	once	TRBD1	TRBJ2-2	TGCGCCAGCAGCCATGACCCAGGGGGCCGCACCGGGGAGCTGTTTTTT	CASSHDPGGRTGELFF
TRBV7-3	NA	TRBD2	TRBJ2-1	TGTGCCAGCAGCCTGACTAGCGGGGGCTACAATGAGCAGTTCTTC	CASSLTSGGYNEQFF
TRBV6-1	few	NA	TRBJ1-1	TGTGCCAGCAGTGATAGACCCGGGGGGAGCACTGAAGCTTTCTTT	CASSDRPGGSTEAFF
TRBV2	NA	TRBD2	TRBJ2-5	TGTGCCAGCAGTGAATCGGAGCGGGAGGGGGGAGAGACCCAGTACTTC	CASSESEREGGETQYF
TRBV18	few	NA	TRBJ1-1	TGTGCCAGCTCACCAGGGCAGAGAACGAACACTGAAGCTTTCTTT	CASSPGQRTNTEAFF
TRBV5-1	few	TRBD1	TRBJ1-3	TGCGCCAGCAGCGTGACGACAGGGCTCTCTGGAAACACCATATATTTT	CASSVTTGLSGNTIYF
TRBV19	NA	NA	TRBJ1-5	TGTGCCAGTAGTGACGAGCCACAGGGTCGGAAGCCCCAGCATTTT	CASSDEPQGRKPQHF
TRBV7-3	NA	TRBD2	TRBJ2-7	TGTGCCAGCAGCTTAACTAGCGGGACTACCTACGAGCAGTACTTC	CASSLTSGTTYEQYF
TRBV5-4	few	NA	TRBJ2-3	TGTGCCAGCAGCTTGGGAAGTACTAGCACAGATACGCAGTATTTT	CASSLGSTSTDTQYF
TRBV11-2	NA	NA	TRBJ2-7	TGTGCCAGCAGCTCCAGCGGGACAGGAACCTACGAGCAGTACTTC	CASSSSGTGTYEQYF
TRBV7-2	few	TRBD1	TRBJ1-1	TGTGCCAGCAGCCGAAACAGGGGGACTGAAGCTTTCTTT	CASSRNRGTEAFF
TRBV19	NA	TRBD1	TRBJ2-7	TGTGCCAGTAGTACCGACAGGGGCTCCTACGAGCAGTACTTC	CASSTDRGSYEQYF
TRBV7-2	few	TRBD2	TRBJ2-1	TGTGCCAGCAGCTTAGAAGCGGGAGCCTACAATGAGCAGTTCTTC	CASSLEAGAYNEQFF
TRBV5-1	NA	TRBD1	TRBJ2-2	TGCGCCAGCAGCCCGGGACAGGGTAGGACCGGGGAGCTGTTTTTT	CASSPGQGRTGELFF
TRBV28	NA	NA	TRBJ1-4	TGTGCCAGCAGCGGTGCAACTAATGAAAAACTGTTTTTT	CASSGATNEKLFF
TRBV6-5	NA	NA	TRBJ2-3	TGTGCCAGTTGGGAGGGCACAGATACGCAGTATTTT	CASWEGTDTQYF
TRBV7-2	few	NA	TRBJ2-7	TGTGCCAGCAGCCCGCAGGGGAAATACGAGCAGTACTTC	CASSPQGKYEQYF
TRBV29-1	few	NA	TRBJ2-7	TGCAGCGTTGTAGGGGGGGTCTCCTCCTACGAGCAGTACTTC	CSVVGGVSSYEQYF
TRBV6-1	few	TRBD1	TRBJ1-2	TGTGCCAGCAGCTCGGACAGGGCCTATGGCTACACCTTC	CASSSDRAYGYTF